In this sample, the clone carrying this TCR beta chain turned up a few times. The antigen remains undetermined. The record originates from a study of beta chain features in type 1 diabetes. Study observations and caveats: Across all four CD4+ subsets, people with type 1 diabetes showed modestly shorter TCRB CDR3s. Healthy donors had naive, central memory and Treg TCRB repertoires that appeared less similar than those seen among patients. Among type 1 diabetes patients, VDJ junctions had fewer insertions and more deletions.

The germline V gene has CDR1 ENHRY and CDR2 SYGVKD. Trimming took off 5 bases at V and 3 bases at J, with 16 bases between the two ends. There are 15 residues in the CDR3. The isolated RNA, all of it, was reverse transcribed, so expressed TCRB transcripts were what got sequenced. Samples of naive, central memory and regulatory T cells yielded a mean of about 3.6 million reads. TCRdb keeps only in-frame clones here, not all; method: immunoSEQ multiplex PCR. The table lists around 110,000 clones, over 15% of them singletons. Heparinised blood was drawn once per donor, averaging approximately 0.12 L. The J gene is TRBJ2-5, the V gene TRBV10-3; D might be TRBD2 (6 bases). This sequence originates from a man younger than 45 with type 1 diabetes. The source material was central memory CD4+ T cells from blood. The CDR3 protein is CAISRSGDPKETQYF. DNA for the CDR3: TGTGCCATCAGTCGTAGCGGCGATCCGAAAGAGACCCAGTACTTC.